The 21 T cell receptor beta chains below were found in one sample sequenced in a study of blood T cell repertoires in COVID-19. Clones were read by immunoSEQ multiplex PCR, and TCRdb kept only the in-frame ones, dropping some. Of approximately 40,000 clones listed, about 85% were seen once; the top ten hold 20% to 25%. Sequencing was performed on peripheral blood. The receptors derive from a man aged 55 to 70 with acute or convalescent COVID-19.

The chain has TRBV5-1 and TRBJ2-7; 9 bases are shared with TRBD1. The CDR3 spans 14 residues. Unmatched junction bases numbered 6, after V lost 7 bases and J lost 1 base. Germline loops: CDR1 SGHRS, CDR2 YFSETQ. The DNA for the CDR3 is TGCGCCAGCGCTCCACAGGGGGCTTCCTACGAGCAGTACTTC. Amino acids: CASAPQGASYEQYF.

The rearrangement links TRBV6-2 or TRBV6-3 to TRBJ1-1; weak D call: TRBD1 (5 bases). Germline V gene sequence: CDR1 MNHEY, CDR2 SVGEGT. The V end lost 2 bases, the J end lost 1 base, and 11 bases lay between the germline ends. This CDR3 has 15 residues. CDR3 region: CASSYVGGRNTEAFF. CDR3 DNA: TGTGCCAGCAGTTACGTGGGGGGTCGGAACACTGAAGCTTTCTTT.

V usage is TRBV5-1 and J usage is TRBJ1-2, with 8 positions matching TRBD1. Germline CDR1 is SGHRS and CDR2 is YFSETQ. The V gene end was trimmed by 4 bases and the J gene end by 6 bases; junction bases not matched to a gene: 11. This CDR3 comprises 15 residues. The chain's CDR3 is CASSRDGQGSDGYTF. CDR3 in DNA: TGCGCCAGCAGCCGCGACGGACAGGGTTCCGATGGCTACACCTTC.

This chain joins TRBV11-2 and TRBJ1-6, with 9 bases identical to TRBD1. CDR3 size: 16 residues. With 8 bases clipped from V and 7 bases from J, the junction kept 12 bases outside the gene matches. The germline V gene has CDR1 SGHAT and CDR2 FQNNGV. Here the CDR3 DNA reads TGTGCCAGCGTACAATGGGGACAGGGAGAAAATTCACCCCTCCACTTT. Translating gives CASVQWGQGENSPLHF.

The chain carries TRBV5-4 and TRBJ1-1; D not resolved. Trimming left V 1 base short and J 1 base short, with 11 bases between. Germline CDR1 is SGHNT and CDR2 is YYREEE (reference sequence). This CDR3 comprises 15 residues. The CDR3 protein is CASSLSTGRNTEAFF. In nucleotides, the CDR3 is TGTGCCAGCAGCTTGTCGACCGGGAGGAACACTGAAGCTTTCTTT.

CDR3 DNA sequence: TGTGCCAGCAGCCAAGACAGGAATCAGCCCCAGCATTTT. This encodes CASSQDRNQPQHF. The chain is built from TRBV2 and TRBJ1-5; tentatively, D is TRBD1 (6 bases). With 6 bases removed from V and 4 bases from J, the gap between germline ends came to 10 bases. Germline-derived CDR1 and CDR2 are SNHLY and FYNNEI. The CDR3 spans 13 residues.

The chain employs TRBV7-2 and TRBJ2-1; the match to TRBD1 covers 10 bases. CDR1 is SGHTA and CDR2 is FQGNSA in the germline V gene. Trimming removed 2 bases from V and 8 bases from J; junction bases left unmatched: 6. This CDR3 has 15 amino acids. The CDR3 reads CASSLMGQGRDEQFF. DNA of the CDR3: TGTGCCAGCAGCTTAATGGGACAGGGGAGGGATGAGCAGTTCTTC.

This clone was seen a few times. This chain links TRBV5-4 with TRBJ2-3; 8 bases match TRBD2. V trimming: 5 bases; J trimming: 4 bases; junction bases outside the gene matches: 3. Germline CDR1 and CDR2: SGHNT and YYREEE (reference sequence). The CDR3 has 13 amino acids. In DNA form, the CDR3 reads TGTGCCAGCAGTTTAGCGGGACCAGATACGCAGTATTTT. Its protein product is CASSLAGPDTQYF.

The chain has TRBV12-5 and TRBJ2-1, with D unclear. Germline-derived CDR1 and CDR2 are LGHNT and FRNRAP. This CDR3 contains 12 residues. Trimming removed 1 base at V and 9 bases at J, with 7 bases between. The CDR3 DNA follows: TGTGCTAGTGGTTTGGGCAGATTTGAGCAGTTCTTC. Translated, it gives CASGLGRFEQFF.

The chain joins TRBV5-1 to TRBJ1-1; D perhaps matches TRBD1 (6 bases). CDR3 length: 15 residues. The germline CDR1 and CDR2 sequences are SGHRS and YFSETQ. V lost 0 bases and J lost 1, with 10 bases in between. CDR3 in amino acids: CASSLGTGWNTEAFF. The CDR3, as DNA: TGCGCCAGCAGCTTGGGTACAGGGTGGAACACTGAAGCTTTCTTT.

The genes are TRBV3-1 (or the pseudogene TRBV3-2) and TRBJ2-3; 12 nucleotides agree with TRBD2. Germline values: CDR1 LGHDT, CDR2 YNNKEL (reference sequence). J lost 4 bases, V lost 1 base, and 6 bases had no gene match. The CDR3 covers 17 residues. In nucleotides, the CDR3 is TGTGCCAGCAGCCAAGTAGCTAGCGGGAGGGTTGCAGATACGCAGTATTTT. Protein sequence: CASSQVASGRVADTQYF.

The chain recombines TRBV12-3 or TRBV12-4 with TRBJ1-6; D gene unclear. The CDR3 runs 13 residues. V gave up 5 bases and J gave up 7 bases, with 9 bases separating them. The CDR3: CASSITENSPLHF. Here the CDR3 DNA reads TGTGCCAGCAGTATCACAGAGAATTCACCCCTCCACTTT.

A single count supports this clone. J is TRBJ2-6 and V is TRBV30, with D maybe TRBD1 (5 bases). This CDR3 region has 17 residues. Trimming removed 0 bases at V and 1 base at J, with 13 bases between. Germline-derived CDR1 and CDR2 are GTSNPN and SVGIG (reference sequence). CDR3 amino acids: CAWSVWKQASGANVLTF. CDR3 nucleotide sequence: TGTGCCTGGAGTGTGTGGAAACAGGCGTCTGGGGCCAACGTCCTGACTTTC.

This clone was counted once. The chain employs TRBV10-3 and TRBJ2-7; the match to TRBD2 covers 11 bases. Germline assignment: CDR1 ENHRY and CDR2 SYGVKD. Trimming removed 0 bases from V and 6 bases from J; junction bases left unmatched: 7. The CDR3 is 16 residues long. The CDR3 sequence is CAISESYSGRGGEQYV. CDR3 coding DNA: TGTGCCATCAGTGAGTCGTATAGCGGGAGGGGTGGCGAGCAGTACGTC.

The chain joins TRBV5-1 to TRBJ1-1, with D maybe TRBD1 (5 bases). The V end lost 1 base, the J end lost 0 bases, and 10 bases lay between the germline ends. Germline V gene lookup returns CDR1 SGHRS and CDR2 YFSETQ. The CDR3 is 15 amino acids. CDR3 bases: TGCGCCAGCAGCTTGTCTCCAGGGATGAACACTGAAGCTTTCTTT. Translated, it gives CASSLSPGMNTEAFF.

V and J are TRBV5-1 and TRBJ2-3; TRBD2 matches 11 bases. The trim removed 4 bases at V and 4 bases at J, leaving 5 bases unmatched. CDR3 length: 15 residues. Germline loops: CDR1 SGHRS, CDR2 YFSETQ. CDR3 residues: CASSQLAGVPDTQYF. The CDR3 DNA reads TGCGCCAGCAGCCAACTAGCGGGAGTACCAGATACGCAGTATTTT.

The rearrangement uses TRBV19 and TRBJ2-4; 9 bases map to TRBD1. J was trimmed by 7 bases and V by 5 bases; bases with no gene match: 3. Germline V gives CDR1 LNHDA, CDR2 SQIVND (reference sequence). The CDR3 runs 13 residues. The CDR3 DNA follows: TGTGCCAGTAGTTCTGGGACAGGGAACATTCAGTACTTC. Translating gives CASSSGTGNIQYF. Variable domain in full (rest from reference TRBV19 and TRBJ2-4): DGGITQSPKYLFRKEGQNVTLSCEQNLNHDAMYWYRQDPGQGLRLIYYSQIVNDFQKGDIAEGYSVSREKKESFPLTVTSAQKNPTAFYLCASSSGTGNIQYFGAGTRLSVL.

The chain joins TRBV18 to TRBJ1-4; 8 bases fit TRBD1. Trimming cost V 6 bases and J 8 bases; bases outside gene matches: 5. The length of the CDR3 is 13 residues. Germline CDR1 reads KGHSH; CDR2 reads LQKENI. The CDR3 loop reads CASSPGGREKLFF. For the CDR3, the DNA is TGTGCCAGCTCTCCAGGGGGCCGGGAAAAACTGTTTTTT.

The V call is TRBV7-2, the J call TRBJ1-5, with D perhaps TRBD1 (5 bases). The CDR3 loop spans 12 amino acids. Germline-derived CDR1 and CDR2 are SGHTA and FQGNSA. V was cut by 6 bases and J by 5 bases, with 8 bases left in between. The CDR3 nucleotides read TGTGCCAGCAGTGACAGCTATCAGCCCCAGCATTTT. It yields the protein CASSDSYQPQHF.

The chain carries TRBV24-1 and TRBJ2-1; TRBD2 matches 9 bases. Losses at the gene ends were 5 bases for V and 6 bases for J; bases not matched to a gene: 4. The CDR3 spans 14 residues. CDR1 and CDR2 from the germline V gene are KGHDR and SFDVKD. The CDR3 here is CATSGRTSVNEQFF. The CDR3 nucleotides are TGTGCCACCAGTGGTAGGACTAGCGTCAATGAGCAGTTCTTC.

This rearrangement joins TRBV11-2 to TRBJ2-1; a weak D match, TRBD1 (5 bases). CDR3 size: 13 residues. V was clipped by 6 bases and J by 4 bases, with 10 bases between them. CDR1 and CDR2 from the germline V gene are SGHAT and FQNNGV. The CDR3 loop reads CASSSGRYNEQFF. The CDR3 DNA sequence: TGTGCCAGCAGTTCAGGGCGTTACAATGAGCAGTTCTTC.